The 21 T cell receptor beta chains listed next were all sequenced from one sample in a study of lymphopenia after photon versus proton radiotherapy. Here immunoSEQ multiplex PCR was the method, and the copy in TCRdb shows in-frame clones only, minus some. The sample carries some 41,000 clones, 70% to 90% recorded once. Specimen: peripheral blood, collected from a patient treated with photon-based radiotherapy. These receptor sequences come from a man in his forties or fifties with gastric cancer.

This clone turned up a few times. The V call is TRBV27, the J call TRBJ1-4; possibly TRBD1 for D (5 bases). The ends were cut back, 9 bases at V and 3 bases at J, with 14 bases in the middle. The germline CDR1 and CDR2 sequences are MNHEY and SMNVEV (reference sequence). The CDR3 runs 14 residues. The CDR3: CASRLQGSNEKLFF. The CDR3 nucleotides read TGTGCCAGTCGCCTCCAGGGATCTAATGAAAAACTGTTTTTT.

The rearrangement joins TRBV4-2 to TRBJ2-7; 9 positions match TRBD1. The germline CDR1 and CDR2 sequences are LGHNA and YNFKEQ. The CDR3 is made up of 16 amino acids. Trimming took 0 bases from V and 6 from J; bases not matched to a gene: 9. CDR3 coding DNA: TGTGCCAGCAGCCAAGATGGGGACAGGGCTGGGTCCGAGCAGTACTTC. Translation: CASSQDGDRAGSEQYF.

This clone came up once. The rearrangement uses TRBV5-4 and TRBJ2-7; D possibly corresponds to TRBD1 (7 bases). Germline V gene lookup returns CDR1 SGHNT and CDR2 YYREEE (reference sequence). Trimming removed 0 bases at V and 0 bases at J, with 10 bases between. The CDR3 totals 15 residues. CDR3 nucleotide sequence: TGTGCCAGCAGCTTGGGCGGGACAGACTCCTACGAGCAGTACTTC. Protein product: CASSLGGTDSYEQYF.

This clone has only a few counts. The chain joins TRBV6-5 to TRBJ1-2; 8 bases align to TRBD1. V lost 6 bases, J lost 4 bases, and 4 bases stayed unmatched. This CDR3 spans 13 amino acids. Per germline, CDR1 MNHEY and CDR2 SVGAGI. In DNA form, the CDR3 reads TGTGCCAGCAGCGACAGGGGAGCCTATGGCTACACCTTC. Translating gives CASSDRGAYGYTF.

This clone is a singleton in its sample. The DNA of the CDR3 is TGTGCCAGCAGCGGACAACGCGGAAGCTCTGGGGCCAACGTCCTGACTTTC. Residues: CASSGQRGSSGANVLTF. The chain carries TRBV27 and TRBJ2-6; maybe TRBD1 (5 bases). Looked up from germline, CDR1 is MNHEY and CDR2 is SMNVEV (reference sequence). Trimming removed 6 bases from V and 0 bases from J, with 15 bases in between. The CDR3 contains 17 residues.

V is TRBV11-2 and J is TRBJ2-1; no clear D. Per germline, CDR1 SGHAT and CDR2 FQNNGV. The CDR3 covers 12 residues. Trimming removed 5 bases from V and 4 bases from J, with 6 bases in between. CDR3 DNA: TGTGCCAGCAGCCTCGGGTACAATGAGCAGTTCTTC. Protein: CASSLGYNEQFF.

The rearrangement uses TRBV18 and TRBJ1-5; unclear D gene. Per germline, CDR1 KGHSH and CDR2 LQKENI. V shed 2 bases and J shed 3 bases, with 5 bases lying between them. There are 13 residues in the CDR3. Here the CDR3 DNA reads TGTGCCAGCTCACCAGACGCCAATCAGCCCCAGCATTTT. Translation gives CASSPDANQPQHF.

This clone appeared a few times. The chain carries TRBV19 and TRBJ2-2; 12 bases are shared with TRBD1. V dropped 10 bases and J dropped 5; count of bases not matched to a gene: 5. Germline CDR1 reads LNHDA; CDR2 reads SQIVND (reference sequence). This CDR3 comprises 14 residues. In nucleotides, the CDR3 is TGTGCCACCCGGGACAGGGGGCGAACCGGGGAGCTGTTTTTT. Translation: CATRDRGRTGELFF. The whole variable domain, remainder taken from reference TRBV19 and TRBJ2-2, is DGGITQSPKYLFRKEGQNVTLSCEQNLNHDAMYWYRQDPGQGLRLIYYSQIVNDFQKGDIAEGYSVSREKKESFPLTVTSAQKNPTAFYLCATRDRGRTGELFFGEGSRLTVL.

This clone was recorded only once. V gene TRBV6-1 combines with J gene TRBJ2-7, with a weak D call TRBD2 (6 bases). Germline V gives CDR1 MNHNS, CDR2 SASEGT. The CDR3 spans 14 residues. Trimming removed 7 bases at V and 9 bases at J, with 22 bases between. The chain's CDR3 is CASMEGADGGWQYF. In nucleotides, the CDR3 is TGTGCCAGCATGGAGGGCGCGGACGGGGGATGGCAGTACTTC.

CDR3 protein: CASIARRGAGGPGELFF. The CDR3 nucleotides are TGTGCCAGCATCGCCAGGCGCGGAGCGGGAGGTCCCGGGGAGCTGTTTTTT. This chain links TRBV28 with TRBJ2-2; 9 positions agree with TRBD2. Germline V gene sequence: CDR1 MDHEN, CDR2 SYDVKM. Trimming at V came to 7 bases and at J to 6 bases, leaving 15 bases not matched to a gene. The CDR3 runs 17 residues.

This clone was counted a single time. The gene calls are TRBV9 and TRBJ2-2; 8 nucleotides align to TRBD2. The germline CDR1 and CDR2 sequences are SGDLS and YYNGEE. The CDR3 has 17 amino acids. Germline trimming cut 3 bases from V and 4 bases from J; bases unmatched to any gene: 11. The CDR3 coding sequence is TGTGCCAGCAGCGAGGGAATAGCGGGGTGGGGCACCGGGGAGCTGTTTTTT. It yields the protein CASSEGIAGWGTGELFF.

The chain has TRBV10-2 and TRBJ2-7, with 8 bases lining up with TRBD2. The CDR3 consists of 14 residues. CDR1 and CDR2 from the germline V gene are WSHSY and SAAADI. The junction had 3 bases not matched to a gene; V was cut back by 3 bases and J by 2 bases. CDR3 in DNA: TGCGCCAGCAGTGAAATGGGACTAGCCTACGAGCAGTACTTC. Its translation is CASSEMGLAYEQYF.

This clone was recorded only once. The rearrangement joins TRBV11-2 to TRBJ2-3; D is perhaps TRBD2 (5 bases). CDR3 length: 15 amino acids. The V gene lost 1 base and the J gene lost 1 base, with 9 bases spanning the gap. Germline V gives CDR1 SGHAT, CDR2 FQNNGV. The CDR3 DNA follows: TGTGCCAGCAGCTTAGTAGGACTCCGCACAGATACGCAGTATTTT. This encodes CASSLVGLRTDTQYF. Together with reference TRBV11-2 and TRBJ2-3, the CDR3 gives the full variable domain: EAGVAQSPRYKIIEKRQSVAFWCNPISGHATLYWYQQILGQGPKLLIQFQNNGVVDDSQLPKDRFSAERLKGVDSTLKIQPAKLEDSAVYLCASSLVGLRTDTQYFGPGTRLTVL.

The chain carries TRBV6-6 and TRBJ2-7; 11 positions agree with TRBD1. Trimming removed 6 bases from V and 4 bases from J; junction bases left unmatched: 2. The CDR3 contains 13 residues. Looked up from germline, CDR1 is MNHNY and CDR2 is SVGAGI (reference sequence). As DNA, the CDR3 is TGTGCCAGCAGCCGGGACAGGGGGTACGAGCAGTACTTC. Protein sequence: CASSRDRGYEQYF.

The gene calls are TRBV7-2 and TRBJ2-3; D gene unclear. With 2 bases removed from V and 0 bases from J, the gap between germline ends came to 9 bases. This CDR3 contains 15 residues. Germline V gives CDR1 SGHTA, CDR2 FQGNSA. The CDR3 bases are TGTGCCAGCAGCTTATCCAGAGATAGCACAGATACGCAGTATTTT. Translation gives CASSLSRDSTDTQYF.

This clone occurred a few times. The chain is built from TRBV4-2 and TRBJ2-7; D remains ambiguous. The germline gives CDR1 LGHNA, CDR2 YNFKEQ. This CDR3 comprises 16 residues. V was clipped by 1 base and J by 0 bases, with 13 bases between them. CDR3 loop: CASSQGVYESSYEQYF. CDR3 DNA sequence: TGTGCCAGCAGCCAAGGGGTGTACGAGAGCTCCTACGAGCAGTACTTC.

For the CDR3, the DNA is TGTGCCAGCAGGCGCGGACAGTACTACGAGCAGTACTTC. It specifies CASRRGQYYEQYF. This chain uses TRBV28 with TRBJ2-7; D is perhaps TRBD1 (6 bases). Germline V lookup: CDR1 MDHEN, CDR2 SYDVKM. V lost 6 bases and J lost 3, with 12 bases in between. CDR3 length: 13 amino acids.

The rearrangement uses TRBV7-2 and TRBJ2-3; D is uncertain. Trimming pared 8 bases from V and 5 bases from J, leaving 14 bases between. In germline, CDR1 is SGHTA, CDR2 FQGNSA. The CDR3 contains 13 residues. This CDR3 is CASSGQKGDTQYF. CDR3 bases: TGTGCCAGCTCGGGCCAGAAGGGAGATACGCAGTATTTT.

This clone was recorded only once. The CDR3 region is CASSHGAGATDTQYF. The CDR3 coding sequence is TGTGCCAGCAGCCACGGGGCAGGGGCCACAGATACGCAGTATTTT. The chain joins TRBV7-6 to TRBJ2-3, with a possible D match to TRBD1 (6 bases). The length of the CDR3 is 15 residues. V lost 5 bases to trimming and J lost 2 bases, with 14 bases between them. From germline, CDR1 is SGHVS and CDR2 FNYEAQ.

The chain recombines TRBV6-1 with TRBJ1-1; the D is unclear. The CDR3 covers 14 residues. The germline V gene has CDR1 MNHNS and CDR2 SASEGT. V was trimmed by 2 bases and J by 1 base, leaving 8 bases between them. CDR3 in amino acids: CASSERNQNTEAFF. DNA of the CDR3: TGTGCCAGCAGTGAAAGGAACCAGAACACTGAAGCTTTCTTT.

This chain uses TRBV27 with TRBJ1-5; 7 bases agree with TRBD1. Germline CDR1 reads MNHEY; CDR2 reads SMNVEV (reference sequence). The CDR3 loop spans 14 amino acids. V lost 5 bases to trimming and J lost 4 bases; unmatched junction nucleotides: 5. CDR3 residues: CASSPPGGNQPQHF. The CDR3, as DNA: TGTGCCAGCAGTCCACCAGGGGGGAATCAGCCCCAGCATTTT.